The present T cell receptor (beta chain) was sequenced within a study of T cell clusters in autoimmune cytopenias. Study-level points and caveats: TRB repertoire shifts in secondary cytopenia and chronic lymphocytic leukemia mostly reflected lymphoma, not autoimmunity.

Per germline, CDR1 LNHDA and CDR2 SQIVND (reference sequence). CDR3 length equals 14 residues. Multiplex touch-down PCR amplified TRB using TRB-A and TRB-B pools in one tube. TCRdb reprocessed the multiplex PCR reads and stores each CDR3 protein as one record, lacking DNA. In all, the sample yields 6,000 to 7,000 distinct CDR3 sequences. By frequency, this clonotype registers large. Its specificity is not known. Each sample's input was approximately 0.25 ug genomic DNA, approximately 37,500 genome equivalents. The sequence derives from a human donor with an autoimmune cytopenia or autoimmune hepatitis (not recorded which). The sequenced material came from peripheral blood. The chain carries TRBV19 and TRBJ1-1. This CDR3 is CASSIDQGTTEAFF.